This T cell receptor beta chain was retrieved from a study of blood T cell repertoires in COVID-19. Germline CDR1 MNHEY, CDR2 SVGAGI. This CDR3 spans 16 amino acids. V was cut by 2 bases and J by 2 bases, with 15 bases left in between. The repertoire was sequenced with immunoSEQ multiplex PCR; TCRdb's copy has only in-frame clones and lacks some. The sample contains 71,000 or so clones, about 80% of which appear only once. Input material: peripheral blood. This TCR derives from a man aged 65 to 85 with acute or convalescent COVID-19. J is TRBJ2-5 and V is TRBV6-5; D might be TRBD2 (6 bases). The CDR3 here is CASSYKSLGGQETQYF. CDR3 sequence (DNA): TGTGCCAGCAGTTACAAGTCGCTGGGGGGTCAAGAGACCCAGTACTTC.